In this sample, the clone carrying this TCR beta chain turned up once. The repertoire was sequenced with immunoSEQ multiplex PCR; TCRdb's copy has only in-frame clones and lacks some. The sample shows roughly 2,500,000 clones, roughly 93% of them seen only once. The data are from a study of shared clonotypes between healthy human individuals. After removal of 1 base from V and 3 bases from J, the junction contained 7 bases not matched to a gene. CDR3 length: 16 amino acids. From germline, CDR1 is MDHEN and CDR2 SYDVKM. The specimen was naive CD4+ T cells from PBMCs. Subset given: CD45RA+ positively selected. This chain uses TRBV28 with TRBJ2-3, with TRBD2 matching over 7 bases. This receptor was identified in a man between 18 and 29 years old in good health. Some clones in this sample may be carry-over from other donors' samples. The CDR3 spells CASSLSSGKWTDTQYF. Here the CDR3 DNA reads TGTGCCAGCAGTTTATCCAGCGGGAAGTGGACAGATACGCAGTATTTT.